This paragraph reports one T cell receptor (beta chain). Its antigen is unidentified. This sample stems from a study of T cell responses to AZD1222 COVID-19 vaccine. The data were produced by immunoSEQ multiplex PCR, yet TCRdb's version contains in-frame clones alone and is incomplete. This sample carries about 120,000 clones, around 93% of them seen once, and the ten largest clones take 5%. Study-level results: Two AZD1222 doses significantly raised spike-specific TCR breadth and depth over controls. Unmutated variant regions are reportedly the target of nearly half of TCRs that are spike-specific. Repertoires were obtained only post-peak T cell response. Females outnumbered males among donors, who were mostly white British; clonal diversity was possibly underestimated.

V lost 5 bases and J 0 bases, leaving 17 bases between the germline ends. The CDR3 consists of 16 residues. Germline assignment: CDR1 MDHEN and CDR2 SYDVKM. The J gene is TRBJ2-7, the V gene TRBV28; D is possibly TRBD2 (6 bases). The origin of this receptor is an adult who received the AZD1222 COVID-19 vaccine. Material: peripheral blood, obtained 28 days after the second AZD1222 dose. The CDR3 DNA follows: TGTGCCAGCAGTCCCCGGGTCGGGAGCCTCTCCTACGAGCAGTACTTC. Translation: CASSPRVGSLSYEQYF.